Listed below are T cell receptor beta chains from one sample, sequenced in a study of cytotoxic CD8 clonotypes in ibrutinib-treated CLL. Assay: immunoSEQ multiplex PCR; the TCRdb copy retains only in-frame clones and omits some. The sample yields approximately 350,000 clones, approximately 67% seen once. Specimen: PBMCs, collected after 36 months of ibrutinib treatment. All receptors derive from a human donor with chronic lymphocytic leukemia. The CDR3 runs from the conserved cysteine through the conserved F or W. The D gene is left open where the match is weak. Some rows mark clone size as missing; the rest say once, few, many or name a class of expanded clone.

v_call	j_call	d_call	clone_size	cdr3_nt	cdr3_aa
TRBV7-2	TRBJ2-7	TRBD1	-	TGTGCCAGCAGCTTCGTCGGGACAGGGTTTTCCGAGCAGTACTTC	CASSFVGTGFSEQYF
TRBV5-1	TRBJ1-6	-	-	TGCGCCAGCAGCTTGAACTCGGATCGTTCACCCCTCCACTTT	CASSLNSDRSPLHF
TRBV9	TRBJ2-3	-	-	TGTGCCAGCAGCGAGGGCGGGACAGATACGCAGTATTTT	CASSEGGTDTQYF
TRBV29-1	TRBJ2-7	-	-	TGCAGCGTCACTTCGGGGCTCTCCTACGAGCAGTACTTC	CSVTSGLSYEQYF
TRBV19	TRBJ2-5	-	-	TGTGCCAGTAGTATAGTGGGGGGATGGGAGACCCAGTACTTC	CASSIVGGWETQYF
TRBV27	TRBJ2-3	TRBD2	-	TGTGCCAGCAGCCTTGGGGGGGTGGCCAAGGATACGCAGTATTTT	CASSLGGVAKDTQYF
TRBV5-1	TRBJ1-1	-	few	TGCGCCAGCAGCTACCGGACAGTGAACACTGAAGCTTTCTTT	CASSYRTVNTEAFF
TRBV7-2	TRBJ2-1	TRBD2	-	TGTGCCAGCAGCATGGGACTACTCTTAGGGGAGCAGTTCTTC	CASSMGLLLGEQFF
TRBV7-2	TRBJ2-1	TRBD1	few	TGTGCCAGCAGCCCCGACAGGGTCTACAATGAGCAGTTCTTC	CASSPDRVYNEQFF
TRBV5-6	TRBJ1-2	TRBD1	-	TGTGCCAGCAGCTCGGTACAGGGGGCTCACTATGGCTACACCTTC	CASSSVQGAHYGYTF
TRBV4-3	TRBJ2-1	TRBD1	-	TGCGCCAGCAGCCAGTACCGGGACAGGGGGCGAAATGAGCAGTTCTTC	CASSQYRDRGRNEQFF
TRBV4-2	TRBJ2-2	TRBD2	-	TGTGCCAGCAGCCAGGGACTAGCTCCCGGGGAGCTGTTTTTT	CASSQGLAPGELFF
TRBV7-9	TRBJ2-7	-	-	TGTGCCAGCAGCGAGTACACGGGGCCCTACGAGCAGTACTTC	CASSEYTGPYEQYF
TRBV19	TRBJ2-7	TRBD2	few	TGTGCCAGTAGTATCGGACTAGCGACAGACTCCTACGAGCAGTACTTC	CASSIGLATDSYEQYF
TRBV5-1	TRBJ1-1	-	-	TGCGCCAGCAAACACAGCATGAACACTGAAGCTTTCTTT	CASKHSMNTEAFF
TRBV5-6	TRBJ2-7	-	once	TGTGCCAGCAGGGACTGGGACTCAGCGCAGTACTTC	CASRDWDSAQYF
TRBV5-6	TRBJ1-2	-	-	TGTGCCAGCAGCCCCCGGTGGGGTAACTATGGCTACACCTTC	CASSPRWGNYGYTF
TRBV7-8	TRBJ1-2	-	-	TGTGCCAGCAGCTTCCGACGGGTTAACTATGGCTACACCTTC	CASSFRRVNYGYTF
TRBV28	TRBJ2-7	-	few	TGTGCCAGCAGCCCGGGACACTACGAGCAGTACTTC	CASSPGHYEQYF
TRBV19	TRBJ2-7	TRBD1	-	TGTGCCAGTAGTATCCTTGGTGGGGGACAGGCGACCTACGAGCAGTACTTC	CASSILGGGQATYEQYF